This TCR beta chain was recovered during a study of quantifying T cell responses using KT2 cells. Across the whole study: cDNA was made from DNase-treated RNA using alpha and beta constant primers.

The CDR3 has 13 residues. The V end lost 5 bases, the J end lost 1 base, and 12 bases lay between the germline ends. Germline assignment: CDR1 SQVTM and CDR2 ANQGSEA. Each cDNA got a UMI-containing oligo ligated at its 3' end. An equimolar mix of RC1.1 and RC1.2 primed the beta chain across TRBC1 and TRBC2. TCRdb reanalysed the UMI-ligation and nested PCR reads using MiXCR and keeps one entry per CDR3 protein. In the table there are tens of thousands of distinct CDR3 sequences, around 10% of which are singletons. Known numbers of the T cell clone KT2 were added to PBMC. The J gene is TRBJ2-7, the V gene TRBV29-1, with D possibly TRBD1 on 5 matching bases. Sequenced material: PBMCs spiked with cells of the T cell clone KT2. This receptor was identified in a human donor. This CDR3 reads CSVRKGDSYEQYF. CDR3 sequence (DNA): TGCAGCGTTCGTAAAGGGGATTCCTACGAGCAGTACTTC.